Included here is one T cell receptor (beta chain) sequence, with context. This CDR3 has 14 residues. Trimming shortened V by 5 bases and J by 1 base, and 10 bases separated the two germline ends. CDR1 and CDR2 from the germline V gene are SGHDN and FVKESK. The data originate from a study of OX40 agonist ivuxolimab in advanced cancers. Libraries were prepared by immunoSEQ multiplex PCR; TCRdb keeps only in-frame clonotypes and omits some of them. The repertoire holds under 85,000 clones, with 87% as singletons. The source material was CD4+ or CD8+ T cells sorted from blood, sampled in a trial of the OX40 agonist ivuxolimab. The clonotype was recovered from an adult with an advanced solid tumor such as melanoma, head and neck, liver or kidney cancer. The V call is TRBV14, the J call TRBJ2-3, with D tentatively TRBD1 (6 bases). CDR3 coding DNA: TGTGCCAGCAGCTCTCGACAGGGCACAGATACGCAGTATTTT. It specifies CASSSRQGTDTQYF.